This T cell receptor (beta chain) is drawn from a study of CD8 T cells in ankylosing spondylitis (dated 2017 in TCRdb). Study-wide context: The study profiled T cell receptor beta repertoires in healthy donors and ankylosing spondylitis patients to find disease-linked TCR variants. In total, the full study cohort was made up of roughly 100 healthy donors and 25 to 30 ankylosing spondylitis patients. Peripheral blood was sampled, and synovial fluid was also collected from ankylosing spondylitis patients. The paper's findings and limits, for the study overall: Blood from ankylosing spondylitis patients appeared to be characterized by a TCR beta motif composed of about eight highly homologous amino acid variants. The disease-linked clones had a CD8+ phenotype and were found at relatively low frequencies in peripheral blood. Some motif variants were previously reported in synovial fluid and blood of reactive arthritis patients, suggesting common disease-initiation mechanisms. Significant enrichment of the disease-linked clones was reported in matched synovial fluid samples from ankylosing spondylitis patients.

For each ankylosing spondylitis patient, the synovial fluid sample was matched to a blood sample from that same patient. TCRdb lists the instrument as Illumina HiSeq 2500. Quantitative 5'-RACE with molecular barcodes was the method used to prepare the TCR beta libraries. In the authors' own workflow: A new computational method, built on a probabilistic model of VDJ rearrangement, was used to identify disease-linked TCR variants. The public reads were reprocessed in TCRdb via fastp at Q25 and MiXCR, keeping in-frame beta chains. Entries that share a CDR3 protein sequence are merged under the most common genes and DNA. These V and J calls originate from TCRdb's pipeline instead of the authors' own analysis. A total of approximately 140,000 distinct CDR3 sequences appear in this sample, about 8% of them only once. The ten largest clones add up to 7.3% of the sample. This clonotype came up a few times. Its antigen remains unidentified. It has no much larger one-base neighbor in the sample; base qualities were not kept.

The receptor's source is a male donor with ankylosing spondylitis. Sequencing was carried out using synovial fluid, either unsorted or a sorted T cell fraction (not recorded which).

CDR3 sequence: CASSQQTDEQFF. The sequenced DNA: TGTGCCAGCAGCCAACAGACCGATGAGCAGTTCTTC. This sequence uses TRBV3-1 and TRBJ2-1; too little of a D gene remains to name it. Reading from cysteine to phenylalanine, the CDR3 counts 12 amino acids. The entry retains the CDR3 DNA only, 36 bases that are in frame from base 1. V is shortened by 2 bases, J by 8 bases, and the region joining them spans 7 bases. Looking up the germline V gene (reference sequence) yields CDR1 LGHDT and CDR2 YNNKEL.